This TCR beta chain was obtained from a study of neoadjuvant anti-PD-1 for oral cavity cancer. Study in general: Most patients had three to four biweekly doses of 3 mg/kg nivolumab before resection.

Worth noting for this clone: Antigen specificity is unknown.

This CDR3 region has 14 residues. Trimming cost V 2 bases and J 3 bases, with 9 bases left between them. CDR1 is WNHNN, CDR2 SYGVQD, per germline (reference sequence). Patients were newly diagnosed with stage II-IVA oral cavity squamous cell carcinoma without prior systemic or radiation treatment. Using immunoSEQ multiplex PCR, the repertoire was profiled, and TCRdb retains in-frame clones only, with some absent. The repertoire consists of fewer than 90,000 clones, with under 90% occurring once and the leading ten covering about 2.9%. General study results and limits: Non-responders to neoadjuvant nivolumab had significantly more clonal PBMC T cells than responders.

The chain joins TRBV10-1 to TRBJ2-3, with D tentatively TRBD2 (5 bases). Sequences were derived from PBMCs, sampled before nivolumab (anti-PD-1) treatment. The source is a person between 35 and 79 years old with oral cavity squamous cell carcinoma. The CDR3 region has the DNA TGCGCCAGCAGTGAGAATGGGAGAACAGATACGCAGTATTTT. It translates to CASSENGRTDTQYF.